The 10 T cell receptor beta chains reported below all come from one sample, sequenced in a study of T cell repertoires in cytomegalovirus infection. TCRdb re-called the reads with MiXCR, one entry per CDR3 protein. The sample records under 200,000 distinct CDR3 sequences, roughly 9% being singletons. Sequencing input: PBMCs. The source is a human donor in good health (CMV status not recorded). Some clones in this sample may be carry-over from other donors' samples.

In this sample, this clonotype turned up many times. The rearrangement links TRBV7-2 to TRBJ2-1; weak D call: TRBD2 (5 bases). This CDR3 has 16 residues. From germline, CDR1 is SGHTA and CDR2 FQGNSA. Trimming left V 5 bases short and J 5 bases short, with 19 bases between. The CDR3 DNA follows: TGTGCCAGCAGCCCATTCGGGTGGGAGTGGGACAATGAGCAGTTCTTC. This codes for CASSPFGWEWDNEQFF.

Of note for this clonotype: A much larger clone differs from this one at a single base, so this may be a read error. CDR3 in DNA: TGTGCCAGTAGTAGTGACAGGGGAAGCGAGCAGTACTTC. Protein: CASSSDRGSEQYF. The chain joins TRBV19 to TRBJ2-7; 8 nucleotides line up with TRBD1. The germline V gene encodes CDR1 LNHDA and CDR2 SQIVND (reference sequence). CDR3 length: 13 amino acids. V trimming: 4 bases; J trimming: 6 bases; junction bases outside the gene matches: 5.

This clonotype was detected many times. The rearrangement uses TRBV11-2 and TRBJ2-6; D may be TRBD2 (6 bases). Trimming stripped 1 base from V and 0 bases from J, with 10 bases between. The germline gives CDR1 SGHAT, CDR2 FQNNGV. CDR3 size: 17 residues. In DNA, the CDR3 is TGTGCCAGCAGCTTAGTAGCCGGGAGCTCTGGGGCCAACGTCCTGACTTTC. It encodes CASSLVAGSSGANVLTF.

This clonotype has a count of ten or more. The chain joins TRBV7-2 to TRBJ2-1; 9 positions match TRBD2. The junction had 12 bases not matched to a gene; V was cut back by 0 bases and J by 0 bases. The germline V gene has CDR1 SGHTA and CDR2 FQGNSA. The CDR3 has 20 amino acids. For the CDR3, the DNA is TGTGCCAGCAGCTTAGCTTTCATGCTAGCGGGAACGCACTCCTACAATGAGCAGTTCTTC. Amino acid sequence: CASSLAFMLAGTHSYNEQFF.

This clonotype was recorded at least ten times. This sequence joins TRBV28 and TRBJ1-4; D possibly corresponds to TRBD1 (5 bases). V lost 7 bases and J 2 bases, leaving 11 bases between the germline ends. The CDR3 totals 14 residues. The germline CDR1 and CDR2 sequences are MDHEN and SYDVKM. CDR3 coding DNA: TGTGCCAGCACCCAGGGAACTACTAATGAAAAACTGTTTTTT. It yields the protein CASTQGTTNEKLFF.

This chain joins TRBV7-9 and TRBJ2-1; TRBD2 aligns across 9 bases. Germline V gene sequence: CDR1 SEHNR, CDR2 FQNEAQ (reference sequence). The ends lost 7 bases at V and 8 bases at J; junction bases unmatched: 9. The CDR3 runs 14 residues. The CDR3 DNA reads as TGTGCCAGCATCCATAGCGGGAGTCCCCATGAGCAGTTCTTC. This translates into CASIHSGSPHEQFF.

This clonotype was recorded at least ten times. The chain joins TRBV28 to TRBJ2-1; no clear D. The CDR3 covers 15 residues. Trimming shortened V by 2 bases and J by 9 bases, and 17 bases separated the two germline ends. From germline, CDR1 is MDHEN and CDR2 SYDVKM. Here the CDR3 DNA reads TGTGCCAGCAGTTTACCCGGGTCTACTGGTACTGAGCAGTTCTTC. Translating gives CASSLPGSTGTEQFF.

The V call is TRBV14, the J call TRBJ1-1; no clear D. The length of the CDR3 is 14 residues. With 3 bases removed from V and 1 base from J, the gap between germline ends came to 9 bases. Germline V gives CDR1 SGHDN, CDR2 FVKESK. The CDR3 is CASSQTGWNTEAFF. Written as DNA, the CDR3 is TGTGCCAGCAGCCAGACGGGGTGGAACACTGAAGCTTTCTTT.

The gene calls are TRBV4-2 and TRBJ2-3; the D call may be TRBD1 or TRBD2 (7 bases each). Looked up from germline, CDR1 is LGHNA and CDR2 is YNFKEQ. The CDR3 runs 20 residues. Trimming stripped 0 bases from V and 2 bases from J, with 24 bases between. As DNA, the CDR3 is TGTGCCAGCAGCCAAGATACACCCAGACAGGGAGGGACTCACACAGATACGCAGTATTTT. Amino acid sequence: CASSQDTPRQGGTHTDTQYF.

This clonotype has a handful of counts. The rearrangement joins TRBV6-6 to TRBJ2-1, with TRBD2 identical over 11 bases. CDR1 MNHNY and CDR2 SVGAGI come from the germline V gene (reference sequence). The CDR3 is made up of 17 amino acids. Trimming at V came to 5 bases and at J to 5 bases, leaving 11 bases not matched to a gene. The CDR3 DNA sequence: TGTGCCAGCAGTCAAAGGATAACTAGCGGGAGCCACAATGAGCAGTTCTTC. Its translation: CASSQRITSGSHNEQFF.